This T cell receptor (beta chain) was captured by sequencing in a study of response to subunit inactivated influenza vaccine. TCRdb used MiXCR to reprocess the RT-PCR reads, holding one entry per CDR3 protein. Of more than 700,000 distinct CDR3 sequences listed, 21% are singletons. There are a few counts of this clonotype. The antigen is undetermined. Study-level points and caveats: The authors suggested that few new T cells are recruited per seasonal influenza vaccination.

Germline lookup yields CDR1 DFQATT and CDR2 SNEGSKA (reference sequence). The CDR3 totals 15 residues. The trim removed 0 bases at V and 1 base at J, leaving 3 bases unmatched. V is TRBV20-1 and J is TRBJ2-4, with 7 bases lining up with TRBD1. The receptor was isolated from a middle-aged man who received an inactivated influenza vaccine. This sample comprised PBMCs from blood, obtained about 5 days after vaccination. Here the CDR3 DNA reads TGCAGTGCTAGAGACGGACAGGTCGCCAAAAACATTCAGTACTTC. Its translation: CSARDGQVAKNIQYF.